These 22 T cell receptor beta chains were all obtained from the same sample, sequenced in a study of T cells in Graves' hyperthyroidism and ophthalmopathy. From RNA transcripts, TCR beta CDR3 regions were amplified. TCR CDR3 underwent first-round RT-PCR with the HTBI primer set. TCRdb redid the calling of the multiplex PCR reads with MiXCR, one entry per CDR3 protein. The sample has some 500,000 distinct CDR3 sequences; approximately 16% are singletons. Sample: blood. All receptors come from a woman aged 25 to 39 with Graves' ophthalmopathy.

The rearrangement links TRBV24-1 to TRBJ2-2; 7 nucleotides align to TRBD2. Unmatched junction bases numbered 5, after V lost 2 bases and J lost 0 bases. The CDR3 extends over 17 amino acids. Germline-derived CDR1 and CDR2 are KGHDR and SFDVKD. CDR3 protein: CATSDWGGETNTGELFF. CDR3 in DNA: TGTGCCACCAGTGATTGGGGGGGGGAAACGAACACCGGGGAGCTGTTTTTT.

This clonotype was counted many times. The V call is TRBV6-1, the J call TRBJ1-3, with D tentatively TRBD1 (5 bases). Germline V gene lookup returns CDR1 MNHNS and CDR2 SASEGT. The CDR3 is 15 residues long. The germline V and J ends were trimmed by 7 bases and 0 bases, with 13 bases remaining between them. CDR3 DNA sequence: TGTGCCAGCACCCATGGGACGCTCTCTGGAAACACCATATATTTT. This gives the protein CASTHGTLSGNTIYF.

This CDR3 is CASSFSHVHYEQYF. The CDR3 DNA follows: TGTGCCAGCAGTTTCTCCCACGTGCACTACGAGCAGTACTTC. This sequence joins TRBV27 and TRBJ2-7; no clear D. Germline CDR1 reads MNHEY; CDR2 reads SMNVEV (reference sequence). The CDR3 consists of 14 residues. Between the trimmed V and J ends, which lost 3 bases and 3 bases, there was a span of 12 bases.

The chain combines TRBV12-3 or TRBV12-4 with TRBJ2-1; D perhaps matches TRBD2 (6 bases). The DNA end is a closer match to TRBJ2-7, so the J assignment may be wrong. The CDR3 has 14 residues. CDR3 protein: CASILAGTYNEQYF. The CDR3 coding sequence is TGTGCCAGCATCCTGGCGGGAACCTACAATGAGCAGTACTTC.

The rearrangement joins TRBV28 to TRBJ2-4; D is possibly TRBD1 (8 bases). Trimming shortened V by 3 bases and J by 7 bases, and 13 bases separated the two germline ends. Germline V gives CDR1 MDHEN, CDR2 SYDVKM. The CDR3 runs to 14 residues. CDR3 nucleotide sequence: TGTGCCAGCAGTTTCGAACAGGGGGGGAACATTCAGTACTTC. It translates to CASSFEQGGNIQYF.

This clonotype has more than one count but fewer than ten. The J gene is TRBJ2-2, the V gene TRBV20-1; 9 bases match TRBD2. The junction had 12 bases not matched to a gene; V was cut back by 2 bases and J by 2 bases. The length of the CDR3 is 18 residues. Germline CDR1 DFQATT, CDR2 SNEGSKA (reference sequence). Written as DNA, the CDR3 is TGCAGTGCTAGAAACCCCCACGGGGGACTAGCTAACACCGGGGAGCTGTTTTTT. The encoded protein is CSARNPHGGLANTGELFF.

The chain couples TRBV4-3 to TRBJ2-4; D gene unclear. Per germline, CDR1 LGHNA and CDR2 YSLEER. This CDR3 has 16 amino acids. V lost 0 bases to trimming and J lost 1 base, with 10 bases between them. The DNA of the CDR3 is TGCGCCAGCAGCCAAGAGAGTCCAGCGGCCAAAAACATTCAGTACTTC. Encoded protein: CASSQESPAAKNIQYF.

The V and J genes are TRBV29-1 and TRBJ1-1; possible D gene TRBD1, 5 bases. Looked up from germline, CDR1 is SQVTM and CDR2 is ANQGSEA. The CDR3 is 13 residues long. The V end was cut by 5 bases, the J end by 4 bases, with 14 bases between. CDR3 sequence (DNA): TGCAGCGTTAGGGGTCGGCTTACCACTGAAGCTTTCTTT. Translation gives CSVRGRLTTEAFF.

This clonotype was detected ten times or more. The CDR3 bases are TGTGCCATCAGTGAGAGCCCCGGCCGCTATGGCTACACCTTC. As protein: CAISESPGRYGYTF. The genes are TRBV10-3 and TRBJ1-2; D is uncertain. CDR1 and CDR2 from the germline V gene are ENHRY and SYGVKD. V was clipped by 2 bases and J by 4 bases, with 11 bases between them. The CDR3 contains 14 residues.

The table lists this clonotype with many counts. In DNA, the CDR3 is TGTGCCAGCAGTTTAAACTCCTTGTGGGAGGCTAACTATGGCTACACCTTC. It specifies CASSLNSLWEANYGYTF. This chain uses TRBV12-3 or TRBV12-4 with TRBJ1-2; D gene ambiguous. This CDR3 is built from 17 residues. V lost 2 bases and J 0 bases, leaving 16 bases between the germline ends.

This clonotype was seen many times. The J gene is TRBJ2-3, the V gene TRBV12-3 or TRBV12-4; 7 bases fit TRBD2. The CDR3 contains 15 residues. V lost 8 bases and J lost 2; bases outside the gene matches: 10. The CDR3 protein is CASSEGGAFTDTQYF. The CDR3 DNA reads as TGTGCCAGCTCGGAGGGAGGGGCCTTCACAGATACGCAGTATTTT.

V gene TRBV6-1 combines with J gene TRBJ2-1; D tentatively reads TRBD1 or TRBD2 (6 bases each). With 1 base removed from V and 8 bases from J, the gap between germline ends came to 12 bases. The CDR3 is 14 residues long. CDR1 is MNHNS and CDR2 is SASEGT in the germline V gene. The CDR3 here is CASSEGGAGYEQFF. The CDR3 DNA reads TGTGCCAGCAGTGAAGGGGGGGCGGGGTATGAGCAGTTCTTC.

This chain joins TRBV10-3 and TRBJ2-7; 10 nucleotides align to TRBD1. The CDR3 is 16 amino acids. CDR1 ENHRY and CDR2 SYGVKD come from the germline V gene. J lost 1 base, V lost 4 bases, and 7 bases had no gene match. The CDR3, as DNA: TGTGCCATCAGTGCCCTAGGACAGGGGGGATCCTACGAGCAGTACTTC. Translated, it gives CAISALGQGGSYEQYF.

This clonotype came up a few times. The J gene is TRBJ2-4, the V gene TRBV20-1; no clear D gene. This CDR3 is 11 amino acids long. Germline-derived CDR1 and CDR2 are DFQATT and SNEGSKA (reference sequence). Trimming removed 1 base from V and 15 bases from J, with 13 bases in between. The CDR3 region is CSARGTVSPYF. The CDR3, as DNA: TGCAGTGCTAGAGGAACCGTTTCGCCGTACTTC.

This clonotype has a handful of counts. This chain joins TRBV6-4 and TRBJ2-1; TRBD2 matches 7 bases. The CDR3 sequence is 15 residues long. Losses at the gene ends were 3 bases for V and 4 bases for J; bases not matched to a gene: 6. Germline CDR1 reads MRHNA; CDR2 reads SNTAGT. CDR3 nucleotide sequence: TGTGCCAGCAGTGAAGGCGGGAGCGGATACAATGAGCAGTTCTTC. This gives the protein CASSEGGSGYNEQFF.

The chain couples TRBV19 to TRBJ1-1; tentatively, D is TRBD1 (5 bases). The V gene's germline CDR1 is LNHDA and CDR2 SQIVND (reference sequence). Trimming took 1 base from V and 1 from J, leaving 7 bases between them. This CDR3 has 14 residues. The CDR3 is CASSIGGRNTEAFF. The CDR3 bases are TGTGCCAGTAGTATAGGGGGGAGGAACACTGAAGCTTTCTTT.

CDR3 nucleotides: TGCAGTGCTAACGGCGGGAGGGCCCCCAATGAGCAGTTCTTC. It yields the protein CSANGGRAPNEQFF. The chain links TRBV20-1 to TRBJ2-1; 9 positions match TRBD2. The CDR3 consists of 14 residues. Germline V gene lookup returns CDR1 DFQATT and CDR2 SNEGSKA (reference sequence). J lost 6 bases, V lost 4 bases, and 7 bases had no gene match.

This clonotype was found many times. The chain recombines TRBV11-2 with TRBJ2-5; D gene uncertain. V lost 5 bases and J 0 bases, leaving 7 bases between the germline ends. The CDR3 consists of 13 residues. Germline CDR1 and CDR2: SGHAT and FQNNGV. In nucleotides, the CDR3 is TGTGCCAGCAGCGTCGACTACCAAGAGACCCAGTACTTC. Amino acid sequence: CASSVDYQETQYF.

The chain employs TRBV4-1 and TRBJ1-2; TRBD1 matches 7 bases. CDR1 and CDR2 from the germline V gene are MGHRA and YSYEKL. The trim removed 4 bases at V and 6 bases at J, leaving 11 bases unmatched. This CDR3 has 15 amino acids. The CDR3 DNA reads as TGCGCCAGCAGCCGCTTCTCCCAGGGGGACAATGGCTACACCTTC. This sequence encodes CASSRFSQGDNGYTF.

At least ten counts were recorded for this clonotype. CDR3 protein: CASSLVSGSASPQYF. DNA of the CDR3: TGTGCCAGCAGTTTAGTATCGGGGTCTGCGTCTCCGCAGTACTTC. This chain connects TRBV12-3 or TRBV12-4 to TRBJ2-7, with D possibly being TRBD2 (5 bases). Trimming cost V 1 base and J 9 bases, with 19 bases left between them. CDR3 size: 15 residues.

The chain combines TRBV6-2 or TRBV6-3 with TRBJ2-3; TRBD2 aligns across 13 bases. This CDR3 is 16 amino acids long. V was pared by 3 bases and J by 6 bases, with 6 bases of the junction left unmatched. The germline V gene has CDR1 MNHEY and CDR2 SVGEGT. CDR3 in amino acids: CASSYGLAGESDTQYF. CDR3 in DNA: TGTGCCAGCAGTTATGGACTAGCGGGAGAAAGCGATACGCAGTATTTT.

The CDR3 here is CASSQESYRSLDTQYF. The CDR3 DNA is TGTGCCAGCAGTCAGGAGAGTTACAGATCGCTAGATACGCAGTATTTT. The chain combines TRBV7-6 with TRBJ2-3; no firm D call. CDR1 is SGHVS, CDR2 FNYEAQ, per germline. V lost 6 bases and J lost 5, with 21 bases in between. This CDR3 region has 16 residues.